The 21 T cell receptor beta chains presented below share a single source sample, sequenced in a study of blood T cell repertoires in COVID-19. Libraries were prepared by immunoSEQ multiplex PCR; TCRdb keeps only in-frame clonotypes and omits some of them. The top ten hold 4.5% to 5.5% of the sample, which has some 220,000 clones, approximately 78% seen once. The sequencing sample was made of peripheral blood. Receptor source: a woman aged 65 to 85 with COVID-19, enrolled during active disease.

The genes are TRBV7-2 and TRBJ2-7; D unclear. The CDR3 runs 13 residues. CDR1 is SGHTA, CDR2 FQGNSA, per germline. V dropped 5 bases and J dropped 0 bases, with 8 bases sitting between them. This CDR3 is CASSPQSSYEQYF. The CDR3 nucleotides read TGTGCCAGCAGCCCACAGAGCTCCTACGAGCAGTACTTC.

This chain connects TRBV7-9 to TRBJ1-1; the D gene is possibly TRBD1 (6 bases). V lost 5 bases and J 4 bases, leaving 26 bases between the germline ends. The CDR3 runs to 18 residues. Per the germline V gene, CDR1 is SEHNR and CDR2 is FQNEAQ (reference sequence). The CDR3 DNA reads TGTGCCAGCAGCCCCGGCGGGGGGCGCTTTTACGTGGCCACTGAAGCTTTCTTT. This translates into CASSPGGGRFYVATEAFF. The whole variable domain, remainder taken from reference TRBV7-9 and TRBJ1-1, is DTGVSQNPRHKITKRGQNVTFRCDPISEHNRLYWYRQTLGQGPEFLTYFQNEAQLEKSRLLSDRFSAERPKGSFSTLEIQRTEQGDSAMYLCASSPGGGRFYVATEAFFGQGTRLTVV.

The chain couples TRBV7-6 to TRBJ2-5; a weak D match, TRBD1 (6 bases). The germline CDR1 and CDR2 sequences are SGHVS and FNYEAQ. This CDR3 region has 15 residues. Trimming cost V 5 bases and J 2 bases, with 15 bases left between them. In nucleotides, the CDR3 is TGTGCCAGCAGCCCATTTGGACAGTTGCAAGAGACCCAGTACTTC. Translated: CASSPFGQLQETQYF.

V is TRBV29-1 and J is TRBJ2-7; D perhaps matches TRBD2 (6 bases). Trimming shortened V by 7 bases and J by 2 bases, and 21 bases separated the two germline ends. Germline CDR1 SQVTM, CDR2 ANQGSEA. The CDR3 is 15 residues long. CDR3: CSAIVLTGVTYEQYF. In DNA, the CDR3 is TGCAGCGCTATCGTTTTAACGGGGGTTACCTACGAGCAGTACTTC.

Only one count was recorded for this clone. The chain uses TRBV6-5 and TRBJ2-7, with no clear D. CDR3 length: 13 residues. Germline assignment: CDR1 MNHEY and CDR2 SVGAGI. Trimming stripped 8 bases from V and 4 bases from J, with 15 bases between. The chain's CDR3 is CASAPSWAYEQYF. As DNA, the CDR3 is TGTGCCAGCGCGCCGTCTTGGGCTTACGAGCAGTACTTC.

This clone was recorded once. CDR3 nucleotide sequence: TGCGCCAGCAGCTTGGGGCCAGACAGAGGACAAGAGACCCAGTACTTC. It translates to CASSLGPDRGQETQYF. The chain recombines TRBV5-1 with TRBJ2-5; D is possibly TRBD1 (5 bases). The germline V gene encodes CDR1 SGHRS and CDR2 YFSETQ. The CDR3 sequence is 16 residues long. V lost 0 bases, J lost 2 bases, and 14 bases lay in between.

CDR3 sequence: CASSVLAGGDTQYF. CDR3 DNA: TGTGCCAGCAGCGTACTAGCGGGAGGAGATACGCAGTATTTT. This chain connects TRBV9 to TRBJ2-3; TRBD2 agrees at 11 bases. Losses at the gene ends were 1 base for V and 5 bases for J; bases not matched to a gene: 0. The CDR3 length is 14 residues. Germline lookup yields CDR1 SGDLS and CDR2 YYNGEE.

The V gene is TRBV6-6, the J gene TRBJ2-7; D unclear. The CDR3 is 13 residues long. V was trimmed by 6 bases and J by 4 bases, leaving 13 bases between them. The germline gives CDR1 MNHNY, CDR2 SVGAGI (reference sequence). In DNA form, the CDR3 reads TGTGCCAGCAGCGACCATAGCTCGTACGAGCAGTACTTC. It is translated as CASSDHSSYEQYF.

In DNA, the CDR3 is TGTGCCAGCAGTGAAATTGGGCTAGCGGGGGCGACCCAGTACTTC. It yields the protein CASSEIGLAGATQYF. V usage is TRBV6-1 and J usage is TRBJ2-5; TRBD2 aligns across 10 bases. This CDR3 region has 15 residues. Germline V gene data show CDR1 as MNHNS and CDR2 as SASEGT. Trimming cost V 2 bases and J 7 bases; bases outside gene matches: 7.

The chain recombines TRBV24-1 with TRBJ2-5, with 12 nucleotides matching TRBD2. Germline V gives CDR1 KGHDR, CDR2 SFDVKD. This CDR3 has 16 amino acids. Trimming at V came to 0 bases and at J to 2 bases, leaving 0 bases not matched to a gene. DNA of the CDR3: TGTGCCACCAGTGATTTGGGGACTAGCGGGCAAGAGACCCAGTACTTC. Amino acids: CATSDLGTSGQETQYF.

This clone turned up a few times. The J gene is TRBJ2-2, the V gene TRBV2; D not certain. Trimming pared 0 bases from V and 5 bases from J, leaving 13 bases between. Germline V lookup: CDR1 SNHLY, CDR2 FYNNEI. The CDR3 has 16 residues. CDR3 amino acids: CASSEAASLRTGELFF. The DNA of the CDR3 is TGTGCCAGCAGTGAAGCGGCGAGTCTCAGGACCGGGGAGCTGTTTTTT.

The rearrangement joins TRBV28 to TRBJ1-2; a weak D match, TRBD1 (6 bases). Germline assignment: CDR1 MDHEN and CDR2 SYDVKM. CDR3 size: 14 residues. Trimming cost V 3 bases and J 4 bases, with 12 bases left between them. CDR3 bases: TGTGCCAGCAGTTTTCGGACAGCGATCTATGGCTACACCTTC. Protein product: CASSFRTAIYGYTF.

This chain connects TRBV9 to TRBJ2-5; perhaps TRBD1 as D (5 bases). Between the trimmed V and J ends, which lost 3 bases and 5 bases, there was a span of 14 bases. The CDR3 runs to 14 residues. Germline assignment: CDR1 SGDLS and CDR2 YYNGEE. The CDR3 DNA reads TGTGCCAGCAGCGACCAGGGCCCCAGCGAGACCCAGTACTTC. It yields the protein CASSDQGPSETQYF.

V gene TRBV10-3 combines with J gene TRBJ2-1; D uncertain. With 6 bases removed from V and 5 bases from J, the gap between germline ends came to 14 bases. The CDR3 extends over 14 amino acids. In germline, CDR1 is ENHRY, CDR2 SYGVKD. The chain's CDR3 is CAIRRSSGDNEQFF. The CDR3, as DNA: TGTGCCATCAGAAGGAGTAGTGGAGACAATGAGCAGTTCTTC.

The gene calls are TRBV3-1 (or the pseudogene TRBV3-2) and TRBJ2-7; D is possibly TRBD1 or TRBD2 (6 bases each). The CDR3 has 14 amino acids. V was cut by 6 bases and J by 3 bases, with 15 bases left in between. CDR1 is LGHDT and CDR2 is YNNKEL in the germline V gene (reference sequence). The CDR3 DNA follows: TGTGCCAGCAGGCAACAGGGAGCGGGCTACGAGCAGTACTTC. This translates into CASRQQGAGYEQYF.

The chain employs TRBV7-2 and TRBJ1-1; a weak D match, TRBD1 (6 bases). The germline V gene encodes CDR1 SGHTA and CDR2 FQGNSA. The CDR3 totals 14 residues. V lost 0 bases to trimming and J lost 7 bases, with 12 bases between them. The CDR3 reads CASSLAGQLYEAFF. CDR3 in DNA: TGTGCCAGCAGCTTAGCCGGACAGCTTTATGAAGCTTTCTTT. The full variable domain, its missing parts supplied by reference TRBV7-2 and TRBJ1-1, is GAGVSQSPSNKVTEKGKDVELRCDPISGHTALYWYRQSLGQGLEFLIYFQGNSAPDKSGLPSDRFSAERTGGSVSTLTIQRTQQEDSAVYLCASSLAGQLYEAFFGQGTRLTVV.

This clone was seen once. V and J are TRBV28 and TRBJ1-5; 9 bases map to TRBD1. This CDR3 contains 15 residues. J gave up 6 bases and V 2 bases, and 5 bases lay outside the gene matches. Germline CDR1 reads MDHEN; CDR2 reads SYDVKM. The CDR3 sequence: CASSLPQGAGQPQHF. The CDR3 DNA reads as TGTGCCAGCAGTTTACCACAGGGGGCTGGTCAGCCCCAGCATTTT.

The rearrangement uses TRBV5-1 and TRBJ2-5; D is possibly TRBD1 (7 bases). V was trimmed by 4 bases and J by 2 bases, leaving 15 bases between them. The CDR3 is 15 amino acids. CDR1 SGHRS and CDR2 YFSETQ come from the germline V gene. CDR3 sequence: CASSRGTEQQETQYF. The CDR3 nucleotides are TGCGCCAGCAGCCGGGGGACAGAACAACAAGAGACCCAGTACTTC.

The chain recombines TRBV6-5 with TRBJ1-6, with D tentatively TRBD1 (5 bases). Trimming pared 6 bases from V and 9 bases from J, leaving 18 bases between. This CDR3 comprises 15 residues. Germline loops: CDR1 MNHEY, CDR2 SVGAGI. The CDR3 sequence: CASRRQGDQRSPLHF. The CDR3 DNA is TGTGCCAGCAGGCGGCAGGGTGACCAACGTTCACCCCTCCACTTT.

The chain couples TRBV28 to TRBJ1-5; TRBD1 aligns across 8 bases. Germline CDR1 and CDR2: MDHEN and SYDVKM. V shed 5 bases, J shed 6 bases, and the junction held 6 bases outside the gene matches. This CDR3 has 14 residues. The CDR3 bases are TGTGCCAGCAGTATCCAGGACAGGGCTCAGCCCCAGCATTTT. Translated, it gives CASSIQDRAQPQHF.

The J gene is TRBJ2-5, the V gene TRBV14, with TRBD2 as a possible D gene (5 bases). Germline V CDR1 and CDR2: SGHDN, FVKESK. Trimming left V 0 bases short and J 7 bases short, with 12 bases between. There are 14 residues in the CDR3. The CDR3 DNA is TGTGCCAGCAGCCAAGATGGAGGTCTAGGGACCCAGTACTTC. Protein: CASSQDGGLGTQYF.